This TCR beta chain was documented in a study of shared clonotypes between healthy human individuals. In the original analysis: From ImmunoSEQ came sequences covering only the junction and carrying no quality scores, so filtering differed. Only in-frame clones appear in the TCRdb table, and some are missing; sequencing was by immunoSEQ multiplex PCR. The D gene and trimming were derived from the DNA, and the V and J assignments and clone size from that table. Counted here are 400,000 or so clones, about 96% occurring once; the ten biggest clones make up about 0.34%. This clone has just one count. The clonotype comes from a man younger than 40 in good health. The sequencing sample was made of memory CD8+ T cells sorted from blood. Subset denoted: CD45RO+ cells pooled with CCR7-negative TemRA cells.

CDR3 nucleotide sequence: TGTGCCAGCAGCTTAGAAGTCAGTGGTGAAGCTTTCTTT. Protein sequence: CASSLEVSGEAFF. The J gene is TRBJ1-1, the V gene TRBV7-8; D is ambiguous. Looked up from germline, CDR1 is SGHVS and CDR2 is FQNEAQ. With 1 base removed from V and 7 bases from J, the gap between germline ends came to 10 bases. The CDR3 totals 13 residues.